This T cell receptor (beta chain) was captured in a study of T cell responses to AZD1222 COVID-19 vaccine. TCRdb's copy holds only in-frame clones and misses some; the assay was immunoSEQ multiplex PCR. There are 95,000 to 150,000 clones in the sample; approximately 88% occur only once, and under 6.5% lies in the top ten. The germline V gene has CDR1 LNHDA and CDR2 SQIVND (reference sequence). The junction had 4 bases not matched to a gene; V was cut back by 1 base and J by 5 bases. The CDR3 is 14 residues long. This receptor was identified in an adult in good health. V gene TRBV19 combines with J gene TRBJ2-5; 7 bases line up with TRBD2. The specimen was peripheral blood, collected on day 0 of AZD1222 vaccination. CDR3 DNA: TGTGCCAGTAGTATAGGACTAGCTAGGGAGACCCAGTACTTC. Translation: CASSIGLARETQYF.